One sample yielded the 20 T cell receptor beta chains listed below, sequenced in a study of Tregs in tolerant kidney transplant recipients. TCRdb's copy holds only in-frame clones and misses some; the assay was immunoSEQ multiplex PCR. The sample shows 200,000 to 300,000 clones, 80% to 85% of them seen only once. Sequenced: CD4+ T cells from blood. The receptors shown here come from a human donor in good health.

This chain links TRBV4-2 with TRBJ2-3; D is possibly TRBD2 (6 bases). Trimming removed 0 bases at V and 8 bases at J, with 18 bases between. Germline-derived CDR1 and CDR2 are LGHNA and YNFKEQ. CDR3 length: 16 residues. CDR3 residues: CASSQDKLAPLGTQYF. For the CDR3, the DNA is TGTGCCAGCAGCCAAGATAAACTAGCCCCCCTCGGTACGCAGTATTTT.

A single count supports this clone. This chain joins TRBV10-1 and TRBJ2-5, with D uncertain. Trimming removed 0 bases from V and 7 bases from J, with 9 bases in between. CDR3 length equals 13 residues. Germline V lookup: CDR1 WNHNN, CDR2 SYGVQD (reference sequence). This chain's CDR3 is CASSESNTGTQYF. The DNA for the CDR3 is TGCGCCAGCAGTGAGTCGAATACTGGGACCCAGTACTTC.

The chain combines TRBV10-3 with TRBJ2-7, with D possibly matching TRBD1 (5 bases). Trimming cost V 3 bases and J 1 base, with 16 bases left between them. Germline-derived CDR1 and CDR2 are ENHRY and SYGVKD. This CDR3 is 16 amino acids long. CDR3 bases: TGTGCCATCAGTGACAGGCGACAGCAAATATCCTACGAGCAGTACTTC. Its translation: CAISDRRQQISYEQYF.

The table lists this clone with a few counts. V gene TRBV7-6 combines with J gene TRBJ1-1, with a weak D call TRBD1 (6 bases). V lost 5 bases and J lost 3, with 13 bases in between. The CDR3 runs to 14 residues. The germline CDR1 and CDR2 sequences are SGHVS and FNYEAQ. The CDR3 region is CASSLTGRDTEAFF. Here the CDR3 DNA reads TGTGCCAGCAGCCTAACAGGGCGGGACACTGAAGCTTTCTTT.

The chain combines TRBV6-5 with TRBJ1-6; the match to TRBD1 covers 10 bases. The CDR3 contains 16 residues. Trimming removed 4 bases from V and 7 bases from J; junction bases left unmatched: 7. CDR1 is MNHEY and CDR2 is SVGAGI in the germline V gene. CDR3 loop: CASSSPGQGENSPLHF. CDR3 sequence (DNA): TGTGCCAGCAGTTCCCCCGGACAGGGGGAAAATTCACCCCTCCACTTT.

This clone was counted once. This chain joins TRBV30 and TRBJ1-2, with 7 bases fitting TRBD1. J gave up 8 bases and V 5 bases, and 8 bases lay outside the gene matches. Germline CDR1 reads GTSNPN; CDR2 reads SVGIG (reference sequence). The CDR3 consists of 12 residues. CDR3 sequence reads: CAWSDRAWGYTF. The CDR3 DNA is TGTGCCTGGTCCGACAGGGCGTGGGGCTACACCTTC.

This sequence joins TRBV18 and TRBJ2-7; the D gene is possibly TRBD1 (6 bases). Trimming stripped 6 bases from V and 0 bases from J, with 27 bases between. The CDR3 covers 19 residues. Germline loops: CDR1 KGHSH, CDR2 LQKENI. In DNA, the CDR3 is TGTGCCAGCTCCCTTCTAGGCGGCAGGGGCAGTGGGAGCTCCTACGAGCAGTACTTC. It translates to CASSLLGGRGSGSSYEQYF.

This chain uses TRBV5-1 with TRBJ2-6; D may be TRBD1 (5 bases). V lost 0 bases and J lost 3, with 7 bases in between. Germline CDR1 reads SGHRS; CDR2 reads YFSETQ. The CDR3 loop spans 15 amino acids. DNA for the CDR3: TGCGCCAGCAGCTTGGAGGGGTTTGGGGCCAACGTCCTGACTTTC. Protein sequence: CASSLEGFGANVLTF.

CDR3 nucleotide sequence: TGTGCCAGCAGTCCCGCTTTATCGGGCCGCACAGATACGCAGTATTTT. Its protein product is CASSPALSGRTDTQYF. J is TRBJ2-3 and V is TRBV28, with D uncertain. The CDR3 runs 16 residues. Germline V gene lookup returns CDR1 MDHEN and CDR2 SYDVKM. V lost 5 bases and J lost 1, with 16 bases in between.

This chain connects TRBV7-6 to TRBJ2-2; 10 positions match TRBD1. There are 16 residues in the CDR3. With 7 bases clipped from V and 5 bases from J, the junction kept 10 bases outside the gene matches. The germline CDR1 and CDR2 sequences are SGHVS and FNYEAQ. CDR3 nucleotide sequence: TGTGCCAGCACCACCCCGGGACAGGGGAGGACCGGGGAGCTGTTTTTT. Protein sequence: CASTTPGQGRTGELFF.

J is TRBJ1-2 and V is TRBV10-3; 9 positions match TRBD1. Germline V gives CDR1 ENHRY, CDR2 SYGVKD. V gave up 2 bases and J gave up 7 bases; unmatched junction bases: 11. This CDR3 contains 16 residues. In nucleotides, the CDR3 is TGTGCCATCAGTGAGGGGGGACAGGGTATTATTCTTGGCTACACCTTC. This gives the protein CAISEGGQGIILGYTF.

This clone is a singleton in its sample. The chain employs TRBV30 and TRBJ1-1; D is unclear. In germline, CDR1 is GTSNPN, CDR2 SVGIG (reference sequence). The V gene lost 0 bases and the J gene lost 4 bases, with 9 bases spanning the gap. This CDR3 contains 13 residues. The CDR3 region is CAWSVRGPTEAFF. The CDR3 DNA reads as TGTGCCTGGAGTGTAAGAGGGCCCACTGAAGCTTTCTTT.

This clone was detected a few times. The V gene is TRBV6-1, the J gene TRBJ2-7; D remains ambiguous. This CDR3 comprises 13 residues. V lost 2 bases to trimming and J lost 2 bases, with 7 bases between them. Germline V lookup: CDR1 MNHNS, CDR2 SASEGT. CDR3 in amino acids: CASSESAPYEQYF. The CDR3 coding sequence is TGTGCCAGCAGTGAATCCGCCCCCTACGAGCAGTACTTC.

The chain uses TRBV9 and TRBJ2-5, with D possibly being TRBD1 (7 bases). This CDR3 is 16 amino acids long. The V and J ends lost 3 bases and 2 bases respectively, with 17 bases between them. Germline V gene lookup returns CDR1 SGDLS and CDR2 YYNGEE. The CDR3 DNA reads TGTGCCAGCAGCGATGGGGGGACAGCAAGACAAGAGACCCAGTACTTC. The encoded protein is CASSDGGTARQETQYF.

The chain employs TRBV7-6 and TRBJ2-3, with TRBD2 matching 7 bases. Germline trimming cut 4 bases from V and 10 bases from J; bases unmatched to any gene: 17. There are 16 residues in the CDR3. Looked up from germline, CDR1 is SGHVS and CDR2 is FNYEAQ. The CDR3 coding sequence is TGTGCCAGCAGCTACCCGATCAGCGGGATTAGTCGGGCGCAGTATTTT. Amino acids: CASSYPISGISRAQYF.

The gene calls are TRBV4-1 and TRBJ1-5, with D perhaps matching TRBD1 (5 bases). The germline V gene encodes CDR1 MGHRA and CDR2 YSYEKL. Trimming pared 1 base from V and 5 bases from J, leaving 15 bases between. CDR3 size: 16 residues. The CDR3 region is CASSQGGQGGDQPQHF. CDR3 nucleotides: TGCGCCAGCAGCCAAGGGGGTCAGGGAGGGGATCAGCCCCAGCATTTT.

The rearrangement links TRBV5-1 to TRBJ2-1; possibly TRBD2 for D (7 bases). V was clipped by 0 bases and J by 5 bases, with 21 bases between them. Germline-derived CDR1 and CDR2 are SGHRS and YFSETQ. This CDR3 contains 18 residues. CDR3 nucleotide sequence: TGCGCCAGCAGCTTGGCACAGGGTGGCGGGAGCAGGGACAATGAGCAGTTCTTC. It is translated as CASSLAQGGGSRDNEQFF.

This chain uses TRBV5-1 with TRBJ1-2; D gene ambiguous. Trimming pared 0 bases from V and 2 bases from J, leaving 8 bases between. This CDR3 has 14 amino acids. Germline V gene lookup returns CDR1 SGHRS and CDR2 YFSETQ. The CDR3 here is CASSLDTWNYGYTF. Written as DNA, the CDR3 is TGCGCCAGCAGCTTGGATACGTGGAACTATGGCTACACCTTC.

CDR3 DNA sequence: TGTGCCAGCAGCTTGGTAGGAGTAGATCAGCCCCAGCATTTT. This codes for CASSLVGVDQPQHF. The rearrangement links TRBV11-2 to TRBJ1-5; D remains ambiguous. The length of the CDR3 is 14 residues. Looked up from germline, CDR1 is SGHAT and CDR2 is FQNNGV. V was clipped by 3 bases and J by 5 bases, with 11 bases between them. Filled out from reference TRBV11-2 and TRBJ1-5, the complete variable domain reads EAGVAQSPRYKIIEKRQSVAFWCNPISGHATLYWYQQILGQGPKLLIQFQNNGVVDDSQLPKDRFSAERLKGVDSTLKIQPAKLEDSAVYLCASSLVGVDQPQHFGDGTRLSIL.

The V call is TRBV15, the J call TRBJ2-5, with 7 bases fitting TRBD2. The V gene's germline CDR1 is LNHNV and CDR2 YYDKDF (reference sequence). The CDR3 has 16 amino acids. J was trimmed by 2 bases and V by 3 bases; bases with no gene match: 9. CDR3 DNA: TGTGCCACCAGCAGGCGGCATAGGGGACTACAAGAGACCCAGTACTTC. Its translation is CATSRRHRGLQETQYF.